This entry is about one TCR beta chain. Sequenced by immunoSEQ multiplex PCR; TCRdb stores in-frame clones only, minus some. The sample lists approximately 68,000 clones, approximately 90% seen once, with 1.4% to 1.5% in the top ten. This specimen belongs to a study of T cell changes during pregnancy in multiple sclerosis. Sequencing used peripheral blood, obtained in the second trimester of pregnancy. This TCR was recovered from a female donor with multiple sclerosis, enrolled in a pregnancy study.

The CDR3 sequence is CASSQDTGIRGNTIYF. The CDR3, as DNA: TGTGCCAGCAGCCAAGATACGGGTATCCGTGGAAACACCATATATTTT. V usage is TRBV4-2 and J usage is TRBJ1-3; D not certain. The CDR3 spans 16 residues. Trimming took 0 bases from V and 3 from J, leaving 12 bases between them. Germline lookup yields CDR1 LGHNA and CDR2 YNFKEQ.